A selection of T cell receptor beta chains follows, all from one sample in a study of shared clonotypes between healthy human individuals. TCRdb's copy holds only in-frame clones and misses some; the assay was immunoSEQ multiplex PCR. This table has more than 2 million clones, approximately 95% appearing once. The source material was naive CD4+ T cells sorted from blood. These receptors all stem from a man between 18 and 29 years old in good health. Both conserved end residues are part of each CDR3. The D gene is left open where the match is weak.

>TRBJ2-7|TRBV5-1|-
CASSLVGGDYSYEQYF
>TRBJ2-2|TRBV9|TRBD2
CASSVDSGGANTGELFF
>TRBJ1-1|TRBV30|-
CAWSAMTGNTEAFF
>TRBJ2-1|TRBV10-3|-
CAISESTSYNEQFF
>TRBJ2-7|TRBV6-1|-
CASSPIGNNAYEQYF
>TRBJ1-2|TRBV6-1|TRBD1
CASSLRDSRAGGYTF
>TRBJ2-1|TRBV6-5|-
CASSYSVWGNEQFF
>TRBJ1-6|TRBV29-1|-
CSVQVSGANSPLHF
>TRBJ2-7|TRBV28|-
CASESRGDEQYF
>TRBJ1-4|TRBV9|TRBD1
CASSVGLDRTNEKLFF
>TRBJ2-7|TRBV2|-
CASSDRYEQYF
>TRBJ2-2|TRBV29-1|-
CSVGQNTGELFF
>TRBJ1-4|TRBV30|-
CAWSRDQSELFF
>TRBJ1-3|TRBV29-1|-
CSVEDGTRGNTIYF
>TRBJ1-5|TRBV2|-
CASSQGAGVAQHF
>TRBJ2-1|TRBV28|TRBD2
CASSPQLAGSLDNEQFF
>TRBJ1-5|TRBV27|-
CASSLYPGNQPQHF
>TRBJ2-2|TRBV30|-
CAWIRWRNIGRELFF
>TRBJ1-5|TRBV2|-
CASRPYRNQPQHF
>TRBJ2-2|TRBV7-2|-
CASSPGPGGELFF
>TRBJ2-3|TRBV11-3|TRBD1
CASSPGTGVTDTQYF
>TRBJ2-5|TRBV28|-
CASSPSQGYQETQYF
>TRBJ2-7|TRBV2|-
CASSEKGYEQYF
>TRBJ1-1|TRBV7-9|-
CASSLGGGTEAFF
>TRBJ2-7|TRBV27|-
CASSPLGLPSYEQYF
>TRBJ1-6|TRBV7-2|-
CASSLAPDDSPLHF
>TRBJ2-1|TRBV25-1|-
CASSDPGGGPGDEQFF
>TRBJ2-5|TRBV29-1|-
CSVDYRQETQYF
>TRBJ2-3|TRBV2|TRBD2
CASSTTSGVNTDTQYF
>TRBJ1-3|TRBV14|-
CASSQGRRNTIYF
>TRBJ2-3|TRBV11-2|-
CASSLVGRLGDTQYF
>TRBJ2-1|TRBV28|-
CASSLSGPGGDEQFF
>TRBJ2-7|TRBV7-8|-
CASSLGWTLEQYF
>TRBJ2-7|TRBV9|TRBD1
CASSGGGSSYEQYF
>TRBJ2-7|TRBV9|-
CASSAEELGSYEQYF
>TRBJ1-5|TRBV6-1|TRBD1
CASSDGQGVQPQHF
>TRBJ1-2|TRBV6-5|-
CASSSTGRILNYGYTF
>TRBJ1-6|TRBV5-1|-
CASSFSGQQNSPLHF